This T cell receptor (beta chain) was identified during a study of blood T cell repertoires in COVID-19. Assay used: immunoSEQ multiplex PCR; TCRdb lists only in-frame clones, some missing. Found here are roughly 48,000 clones, around four fifths of them singletons; the top ten hold 5.2%. CDR3 size: 14 residues. Losses at the gene ends were 1 base for V and 6 bases for J; bases not matched to a gene: 3. Germline CDR1 is SGHTA and CDR2 is FQGNSA. V is TRBV7-2 and J is TRBJ2-4, with TRBD1 matching over 7 bases. The sequenced material came from peripheral blood. This sequence originates from a human donor in a cohort sampled during active COVID-19. CDR3 loop: CASSLVQGVNIQYF. DNA for the CDR3: TGTGCCAGCAGCTTAGTCCAGGGGGTAAACATTCAGTACTTC.